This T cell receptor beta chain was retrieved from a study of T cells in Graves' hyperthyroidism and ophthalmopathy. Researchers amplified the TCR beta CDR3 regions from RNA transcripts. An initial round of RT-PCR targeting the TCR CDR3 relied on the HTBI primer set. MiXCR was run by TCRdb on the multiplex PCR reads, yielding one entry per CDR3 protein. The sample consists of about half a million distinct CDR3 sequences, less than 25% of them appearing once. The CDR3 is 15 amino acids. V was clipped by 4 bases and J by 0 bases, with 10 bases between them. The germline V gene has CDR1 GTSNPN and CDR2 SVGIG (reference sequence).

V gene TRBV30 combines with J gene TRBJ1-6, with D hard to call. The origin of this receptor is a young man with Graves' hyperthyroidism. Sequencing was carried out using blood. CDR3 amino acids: CAWTLPSSYNSPLHF. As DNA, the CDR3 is TGTGCCTGGACCCTTCCGAGCTCCTATAATTCACCCCTCCACTTT.